The sequence of this T cell receptor beta chain was determined in a study of blood T cell repertoires in COVID-19. Study-level background: Donors in the United States, Italy and Spain gave samples during acute or convalescent COVID-19.

This CDR3 comprises 16 residues. V trimming: 4 bases; J trimming: 5 bases; junction bases outside the gene matches: 7. Looked up from germline, CDR1 is SNHLY and CDR2 is FYNNEI. In the source study's methods: By means of reference gene primer amplification, nucleated cell counts were estimated. Profiled with immunoSEQ multiplex PCR; TCRdb holds only in-frame clones, not every one. V, J and clone size are those of that table, while D and trimming were read from the DNA. The sample has 300,000 to 400,000 clones; more than 75% are singletons. The chain uses TRBV2 and TRBJ2-4; 11 nucleotides align to TRBD2. This TCR was recovered from a woman aged 25 to 39 with acute COVID-19. The source material was PBMCs or T cells enriched from blood (not recorded which). The CDR3: CASSGSGGVLENIQYF. The CDR3 nucleotides read TGTGCCAGCAGTGGTAGCGGGGGGGTTTTGGAAAACATTCAGTACTTC.